This TCR beta chain was observed in a study of T cell responses to AZD1222 COVID-19 vaccine. The CDR3 covers 16 residues. Germline CDR1 WSHSY, CDR2 SAAADI. Trimming took off 7 bases at V and 0 bases at J, with 13 bases between the two ends. Pooling was applied to second doses at about 4 or about 12 weeks. Measured with immunoSEQ multiplex PCR; TCRdb has only the in-frame clones, and not every one. The profile shows 130,000 or so clones, around 86% of them singletons. The source is an adult who received the AZD1222 COVID-19 vaccine. The sample in question was peripheral blood, obtained 28 days after the second AZD1222 dose. V gene TRBV10-2 combines with J gene TRBJ2-6; tentatively, D is TRBD2 (5 bases). CDR3 DNA sequence: TGCGCCAGCACCCTAGCAGGAGACTCTGGGGCCAACGTCCTGACTTTC. Translating it yields CASTLAGDSGANVLTF.